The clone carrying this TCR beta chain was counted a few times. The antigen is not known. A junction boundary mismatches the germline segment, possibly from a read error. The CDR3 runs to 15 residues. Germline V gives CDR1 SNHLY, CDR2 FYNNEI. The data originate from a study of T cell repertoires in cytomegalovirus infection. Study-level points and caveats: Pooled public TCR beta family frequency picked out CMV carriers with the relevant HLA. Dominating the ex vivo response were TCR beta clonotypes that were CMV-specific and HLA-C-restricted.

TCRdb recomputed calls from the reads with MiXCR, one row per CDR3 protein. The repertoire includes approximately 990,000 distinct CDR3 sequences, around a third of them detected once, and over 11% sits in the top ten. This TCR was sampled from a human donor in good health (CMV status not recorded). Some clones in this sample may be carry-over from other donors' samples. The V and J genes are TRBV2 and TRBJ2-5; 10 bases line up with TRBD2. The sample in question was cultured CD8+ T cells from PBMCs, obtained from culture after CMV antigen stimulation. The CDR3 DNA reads TGTGCCAGCAGTAAAGCGGGGGGGCCCCAAGAGACCCAGTACTTC. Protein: CASSKAGGPQETQYF.